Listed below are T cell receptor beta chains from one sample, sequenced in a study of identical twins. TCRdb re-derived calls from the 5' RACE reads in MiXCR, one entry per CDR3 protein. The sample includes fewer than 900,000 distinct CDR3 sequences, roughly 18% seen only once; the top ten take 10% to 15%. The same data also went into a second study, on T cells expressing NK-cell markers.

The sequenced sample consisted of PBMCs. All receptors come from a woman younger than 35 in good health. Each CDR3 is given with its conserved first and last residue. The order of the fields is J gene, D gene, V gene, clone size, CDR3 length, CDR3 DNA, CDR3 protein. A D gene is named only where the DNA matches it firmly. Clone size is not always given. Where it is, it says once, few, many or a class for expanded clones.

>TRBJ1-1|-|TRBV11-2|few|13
TGTGCCAGCAGCTTCGCCCCGGACACTGAAGCTTTCTTT
CASSFAPDTEAFF
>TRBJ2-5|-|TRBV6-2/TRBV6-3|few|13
TGTGCCAGCAGTTACTTGGGGCAAGAGACCCAGTACTTC
CASSYLGQETQYF
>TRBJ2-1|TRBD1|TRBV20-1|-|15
TGCAGTGCCTTACGTGACAGGGGCCGGGGGAATGAGCAGTTCTTC
CSALRDRGRGNEQFF
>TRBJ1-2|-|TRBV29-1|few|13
TGCAGCGTGGGGCCCGGTGGGTCAGGGGGCTACACCTTC
CSVGPGGSGGYTF
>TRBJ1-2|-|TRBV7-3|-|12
TGTGCCAGTGGGGTAGCGGGGGTCGGCTACACCTTC
CASGVAGVGYTF
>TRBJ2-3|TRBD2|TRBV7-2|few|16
TGTGCCAGCAGCAGAACTAGCGGGGGGGGCACAGATACGCAGTATTTT
CASSRTSGGGTDTQYF
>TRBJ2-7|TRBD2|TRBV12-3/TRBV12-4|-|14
TGTGCCAGCAGTTTGGCGGGAGCTCGGTACGAGCAGTACTTC
CASSLAGARYEQYF
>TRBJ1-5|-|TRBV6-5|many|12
TGTGCCAGCAGTTACTCGGGGCAGCCCCAGCATTTT
CASSYSGQPQHF
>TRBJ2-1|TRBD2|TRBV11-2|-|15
TGTGCCAGCAGCTTTTCGTCTAGCGGATACAATGAGCAGTTCTTC
CASSFSSSGYNEQFF
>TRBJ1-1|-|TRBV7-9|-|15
TGTGCCAGCAGCCTTGGACAGTCCATGAACACTGAAGCTTTCTTT
CASSLGQSMNTEAFF
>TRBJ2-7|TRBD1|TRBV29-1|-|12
TGCAGCGTCGGGGACAGGGGGCTCGAGCAGTACTTC
CSVGDRGLEQYF
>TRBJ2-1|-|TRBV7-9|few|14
TGTGCCAGCAGCACCGGGACCGATTACAATGAGCAGTTCTTC
CASSTGTDYNEQFF
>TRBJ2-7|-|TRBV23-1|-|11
TGCGCCAGCAGTCCTAGGTCCAAGCAGTACTTC
CASSPRSKQYF
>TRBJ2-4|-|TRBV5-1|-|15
TGCGCCAGCAGACGGGGCGAGGGGTTAGGGAACATTCAGTACTTC
CASRRGEGLGNIQYF
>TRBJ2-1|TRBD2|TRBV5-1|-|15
TGCGCCAGCAGTTTGCTGGGGGGGGACTACAATGAGCAGTTCTTC
CASSLLGGDYNEQFF
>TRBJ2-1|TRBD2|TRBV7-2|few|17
TGTGCCAGCAGCTTAGCCCGGCGGACTAGCGGTTACAATGAGCAGTTCTTC
CASSLARRTSGYNEQFF
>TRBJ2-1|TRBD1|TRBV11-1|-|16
TGTGCCAGCAGCTTAAATCCCGGGACAGAATACAATGAGCAGTTCTTC
CASSLNPGTEYNEQFF
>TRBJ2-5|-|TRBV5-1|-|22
TGCGCCAGCAGCTTGTATACTCGAACAACCGAATTCAAACTCCCCGACGAAGAGACCCAGTACTTC
CASSLYTRTTEFKLPDEETQYF
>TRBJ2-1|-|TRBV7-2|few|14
TGTGCCAGCACCATTGGGCAAGCGGACAATGAGCAGTTCTTC
CASTIGQADNEQFF
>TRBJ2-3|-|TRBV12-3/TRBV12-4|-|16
TGTGCCAGCACCAGTCGCGCCCTAGGGGCAACAGATACGCAGTATTTT
CASTSRALGATDTQYF
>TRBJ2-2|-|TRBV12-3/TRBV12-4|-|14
TGTGCCAGCAGCCTGACGGAGTACACCGGGGAGCTGTTTTTT
CASSLTEYTGELFF
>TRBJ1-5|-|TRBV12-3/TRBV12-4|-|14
TGTGCCAGCACCTACGGGACATTTAATCAGCCCCAGCATTTT
CASTYGTFNQPQHF
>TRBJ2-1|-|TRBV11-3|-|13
TGTGCCAGCAGCTCATCAGGGGCTGCTGAGCAGTTCTTC
CASSSSGAAEQFF
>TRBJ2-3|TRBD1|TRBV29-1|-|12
TGCAGCGTGTCACAGGGGTCAGATACGCAGTATTTT
CSVSQGSDTQYF
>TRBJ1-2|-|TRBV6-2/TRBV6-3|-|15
TGTGCCAGCAGTTCTCCGGGACGGTTGGTCTATGGCTACACCTTC
CASSSPGRLVYGYTF
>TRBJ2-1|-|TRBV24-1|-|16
TGTGCCACCAGTGACTCCGTCCGGGACTGGGGTAATGAGCAGTTCTTC
CATSDSVRDWGNEQFF
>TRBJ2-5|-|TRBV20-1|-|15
TGCAGTGCCCACGCCCCGGGACCTAAACTGGAGACCCAGTACTTC
CSAHAPGPKLETQYF
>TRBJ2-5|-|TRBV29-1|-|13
TGCAGCGTTTTGGACTATGGGTCAGAGACCCAGTACTTC
CSVLDYGSETQYF
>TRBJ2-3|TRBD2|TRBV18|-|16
TGTGCCAGCTCACCCCTGTCTAGCGGCCTCACAGATACGCAGTATTTT
CASSPLSSGLTDTQYF
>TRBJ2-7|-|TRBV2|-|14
TGTGCCAGCAGTGATCACGGGGGCCCCTACGAGCAGTACTTC
CASSDHGGPYEQYF
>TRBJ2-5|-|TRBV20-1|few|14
TGCAGTGCTAGATCGGGGGGCGGAGTGGAGACCCAGTACTTC
CSARSGGGVETQYF
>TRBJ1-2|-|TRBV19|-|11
TGTGCCAGTAGAAACTCCTATGGCTACACCTTC
CASRNSYGYTF
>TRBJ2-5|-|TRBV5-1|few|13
TGCGCCAGCAGCCGTACACAGAAAGAGACCCAGTACTTC
CASSRTQKETQYF
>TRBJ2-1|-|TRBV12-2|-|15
TGTGCAAGTCGCTTAGCCAGGACAGGGCAGAATGAGCAGTTCTTC
CASRLARTGQNEQFF
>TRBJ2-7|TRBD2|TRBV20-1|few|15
TGCAGTGCTAGAACAACTAGCGGGGGATCCTACGAGCAGTACTTC
CSARTTSGGSYEQYF
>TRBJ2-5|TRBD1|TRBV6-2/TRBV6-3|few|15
TGTGCCAGCAGTTACGGAGACAGGGACCAAGAGACCCAGTACTTC
CASSYGDRDQETQYF
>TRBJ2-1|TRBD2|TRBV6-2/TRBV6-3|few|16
TGTGCCAGCAGTGGGGACTACCTACCGTCCTACAATGAGCAGTTCTTC
CASSGDYLPSYNEQFF
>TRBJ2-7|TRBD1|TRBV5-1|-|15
TGCGCCAGCAGCCCCCCGGGGGGACAGGGGACCGAGCAGTACTTC
CASSPPGGQGTEQYF
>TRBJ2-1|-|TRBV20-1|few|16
TGCAGTGCTCTAGGACAGCTAGTATCCTCCTACAATGAGCAGTTCTTC
CSALGQLVSSYNEQFF
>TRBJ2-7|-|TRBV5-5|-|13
TGTGCCAGCAGCTCGGCTAGATTCTCCGAGCAGTACTTC
CASSSARFSEQYF
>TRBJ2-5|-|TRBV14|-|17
TGTGCCAGCAGCAAAGGGCGGGGAGGAATACTACAAGAGACCCAGTACTTC
CASSKGRGGILQETQYF
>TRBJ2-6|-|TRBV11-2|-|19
TGTGCCAGCAGTTCAGGCGGTGGACAGCGAAGCTCTGGGGCCAACGTCCTGACTTTC
CASSSGGGQRSSGANVLTF
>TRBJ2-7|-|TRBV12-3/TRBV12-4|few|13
TGTGCCAGCAGTTTGTGGGAGTACTACGAGCAGTACTTC
CASSLWEYYEQYF
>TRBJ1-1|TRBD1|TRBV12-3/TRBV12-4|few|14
TGTGCCAGCAGGGGACAGATGACGAACACTGAAGCTTTCTTT
CASRGQMTNTEAFF
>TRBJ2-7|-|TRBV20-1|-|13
TGCAGTGCTAGCCCGGGCCAGGCGGAAGAGCAGTACTTC
CSASPGQAEEQYF